This is a list of T cell receptor beta chains from one sample in a study of OX40 agonist ivuxolimab in advanced cancers. Clones were read by immunoSEQ multiplex PCR, and TCRdb kept only the in-frame ones, dropping some. The table has under 80,000 clones, about 92% seen once. Material: CD4+ or CD8+ T cells sorted from blood, obtained in a trial of the OX40 agonist ivuxolimab. The receptors were gathered from an adult with an advanced solid tumor such as melanoma, head and neck, liver or kidney cancer. Each CDR3 is given with its conserved first and last residue. The D gene is left open where the match is weak. Rows may omit the clone size; those that give it use once, few, many or a size class.

size,J,V,D,CDR3,DNA
NA,TRBJ2-5,TRBV2,TRBD2,CASRTSATLETQYF,TGTGCCAGTAGGACTAGCGCCACGTTGGAGACCCAGTACTTC
NA,TRBJ2-7,TRBV9,TRBD1,CASSVVGTDEQYF,TGTGCCAGCAGCGTAGTAGGGACAGACGAGCAGTACTTC
NA,TRBJ2-1,TRBV7-6,TRBD2,CASSSLAGEQFF,TGTGCCAGCAGCTCCTTAGCGGGGGAGCAGTTCTTC
few,TRBJ1-1,TRBV6-6,NA,CASTSAPFNTEAFF,TGTGCCAGCACCTCAGCACCCTTCAACACTGAAGCTTTCTTT
NA,TRBJ2-1,TRBV2,TRBD2,CASSFSGGANNEQFF,TGTGCCAGCAGTTTTAGCGGGGGAGCAAACAATGAGCAGTTCTTC
NA,TRBJ2-7,TRBV6-5,NA,CASSYWQGLSYEQYF,TGTGCCAGCAGTTACTGGCAGGGCCTCTCCTACGAGCAGTACTTC
NA,TRBJ2-1,TRBV7-9,TRBD1,CASSLFQGARNEQFF,TGTGCCAGCAGCTTATTTCAGGGGGCGAGGAATGAGCAGTTCTTC
once,TRBJ2-7,TRBV30,NA,CAWGLAYEQYF,TGTGCCTGGGGGCTCGCCTACGAGCAGTACTTC
NA,TRBJ2-7,TRBV11-2,TRBD1,CASSTSTGAYEQYF,TGTGCCAGCAGCACAAGTACAGGGGCCTACGAGCAGTACTTC
NA,TRBJ2-7,TRBV27,NA,CASSWKGFSSHEQYF,TGTGCCAGCAGTTGGAAGGGCTTCAGTTCACACGAGCAGTACTTC
NA,TRBJ2-7,TRBV7-9,NA,CASRSTGTPSYEQYF,TGTGCCAGCAGATCCACCGGGACTCCGTCCTACGAGCAGTACTTC
NA,TRBJ2-1,TRBV29-1,TRBD1,CSGGTGSYNEQFF,TGCAGCGGGGGGACAGGGTCCTACAATGAGCAGTTCTTC
NA,TRBJ2-7,TRBV10-2,NA,CASSEGAGYEQYF,TGCGCCAGCAGTGAGGGAGCAGGCTACGAGCAGTACTTC
NA,TRBJ2-2,TRBV30,NA,CASWGAPGELFF,TGTGCCTCCTGGGGAGCGCCCGGGGAGCTGTTTTTT
NA,TRBJ2-1,TRBV4-3,NA,CASSPRTEYNEQFF,TGCGCCAGCAGCCCCCGGACAGAGTACAATGAGCAGTTCTTC